These 6 T cell receptor beta chains originate from one sample sequenced in a study of blood T cell repertoires in COVID-19. Method: immunoSEQ multiplex PCR; TCRdb's copy keeps in-frame clones and lacks some. In the table there are a few hundred thousand clones, roughly 85% of which are singletons. Material for sequencing was PBMCs or T cells enriched from blood (not recorded which). The receptors were gathered from a woman aged 45-60 years who had recovered from COVID-19.

The chain carries TRBV5-1 and TRBJ2-7; 7 nucleotides agree with TRBD1. The length of the CDR3 is 15 residues. The V segment lost 0 bases and the J segment 2 bases; nucleotides outside the gene matches: 5. Germline V gene sequence: CDR1 SGHRS, CDR2 YFSETQ. This CDR3 is CASSLVRQGTYEQYF. Here the CDR3 DNA reads TGCGCCAGCAGCTTGGTTAGACAGGGCACCTACGAGCAGTACTTC.

The chain couples TRBV19 to TRBJ2-2; 9 bases fit TRBD2. Looked up from germline, CDR1 is LNHDA and CDR2 is SQIVND (reference sequence). The CDR3 is made up of 16 amino acids. The V and J ends lost 5 bases and 0 bases, in that order; junction bases with no gene match: 4. The CDR3 loop reads CASSFLAGANTGELFF. The CDR3 nucleotides read TGTGCCAGTAGTTTTTTAGCGGGAGCGAACACCGGGGAGCTGTTTTTT.

The chain recombines TRBV27 with TRBJ2-3, with TRBD2 matching over 7 bases. Unmatched junction bases numbered 14, after V lost 5 bases and J lost 0 bases. The germline gives CDR1 MNHEY, CDR2 SMNVEV (reference sequence). CDR3 size: 18 residues. The CDR3 loop is CASSPKTGRRGSTDTQYF. CDR3 nucleotide sequence: TGTGCCAGCAGTCCCAAAACTGGGCGGCGGGGGAGCACAGATACGCAGTATTTT.

This chain uses TRBV6-5 with TRBJ2-7; a weak D match, TRBD2 (7 bases). Germline CDR1 and CDR2: MNHEY and SVGAGI. Trimming pared 4 bases from V and 2 bases from J, leaving 12 bases between. The CDR3 has 14 amino acids. DNA for the CDR3: TGTGCCAGCAGTTGGGGGGGCGCCCCCTACGAGCAGTACTTC. As protein: CASSWGGAPYEQYF.

This clone was counted a few times. The chain is built from TRBV2 and TRBJ2-2, with 8 bases that match TRBD2. Germline V gene sequence: CDR1 SNHLY, CDR2 FYNNEI. CDR3 length: 14 amino acids. With 11 bases clipped from V and 0 bases from J, the junction kept 5 bases outside the gene matches. The CDR3 DNA follows: TGTGCCGGCCTAGCGGGCACGAACACCGGGGAGCTGTTTTTT. Its protein product is CAGLAGTNTGELFF.

Comment on this clone: In the same sample, other DNA sequences code for this CDR3. The chain has TRBV5-1 and TRBJ1-1, with D perhaps matching TRBD1 (6 bases). Trimming removed 1 base at V and 0 bases at J, with 7 bases between. Germline V CDR1 and CDR2: SGHRS, YFSETQ. The length of the CDR3 is 14 residues. The CDR3 DNA reads as TGCGCCAGCAGCTTGACAGGGATGAACACTGAAGCTTTCTTT. As protein: CASSLTGMNTEAFF.